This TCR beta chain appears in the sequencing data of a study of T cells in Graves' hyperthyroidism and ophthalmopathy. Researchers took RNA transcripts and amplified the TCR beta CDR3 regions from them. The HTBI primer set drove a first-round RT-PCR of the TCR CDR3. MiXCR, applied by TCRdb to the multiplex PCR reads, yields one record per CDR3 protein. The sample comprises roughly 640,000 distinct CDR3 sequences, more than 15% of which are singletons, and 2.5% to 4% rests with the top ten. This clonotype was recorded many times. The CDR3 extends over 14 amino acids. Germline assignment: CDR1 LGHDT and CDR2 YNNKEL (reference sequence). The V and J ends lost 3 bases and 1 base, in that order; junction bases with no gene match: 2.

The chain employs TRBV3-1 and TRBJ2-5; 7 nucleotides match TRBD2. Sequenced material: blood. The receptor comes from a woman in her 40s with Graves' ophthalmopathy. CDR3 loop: CASSHIAGQETQYF. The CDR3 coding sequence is TGTGCCAGCAGCCACATAGCGGGCCAAGAGACCCAGTACTTC.